The present TCR beta chain was sequenced within a study of T-cell memory formation after mild COVID-19. The CDR3 sequence is 15 residues long. Trimming removed 6 bases from V and 3 bases from J; junction bases left unmatched: 7. Germline V gene data show CDR1 as MNHEY and CDR2 as SVGAGI. TCRdb reanalysed the 5' RACE reads using MiXCR and keeps one entry per CDR3 protein. In the table there are fewer than 200,000 distinct CDR3 sequences, roughly a fifth of which are singletons. Study conclusions and caveats: Detection of some responders pre-infection suggested pre-existing cross-reactive memory T cells participated.

This clonotype has more than one count but fewer than ten. The antigen remains unidentified. The chain employs TRBV6-5 and TRBJ1-2; 10 bases fit TRBD1. This TCR came from an adult woman who had mild COVID-19 (a few samples of this study predate the infection). Cell type and time point are not known. The sequencing sample was made of PBMCs or a T cell subset sorted from them (not recorded which). CDR3: CASSPTGTGDYGYTF. In DNA, the CDR3 is TGTGCCAGCAGCCCGACCGGGACAGGGGACTATGGCTACACCTTC.